The 8 T cell receptor beta chains below come from one sample, sequenced in a study of T cell responses to AZD1222 COVID-19 vaccine. The data were produced by immunoSEQ multiplex PCR, yet TCRdb's version contains in-frame clones alone and is incomplete. The table has tens of thousands of clones, approximately 90% seen once. Source: peripheral blood, taken 28 days after the second AZD1222 dose. These TCRs come from an adult who received the AZD1222 COVID-19 vaccine.

The chain recombines TRBV5-1 with TRBJ2-1; D is perhaps TRBD2 (5 bases). V was clipped by 5 bases and J by 5 bases, with 11 bases between them. The germline gives CDR1 SGHRS, CDR2 YFSETQ. This CDR3 is 13 amino acids long. For the CDR3, the DNA is TGCGCCAGCAGTCTCGGACTGGACAATGAGCAGTTCTTC. It encodes CASSLGLDNEQFF.

V and J are TRBV6-5 and TRBJ2-7; D is undetermined. The germline gives CDR1 MNHEY, CDR2 SVGAGI. This CDR3 region has 13 residues. Trimming removed 7 bases from V and 4 bases from J, with 14 bases in between. CDR3 nucleotide sequence: TGTGCCAGCATTACCCCCGCCAGATACGAGCAGTACTTC. As protein: CASITPARYEQYF.

The chain combines TRBV4-1 with TRBJ1-5; D perhaps matches TRBD1 (6 bases). Germline CDR1 is MGHRA and CDR2 is YSYEKL. Trimming removed 4 bases from V and 0 bases from J, with 10 bases in between. The length of the CDR3 is 15 residues. CDR3 amino acids: CASSPRQDSNQPQHF. The CDR3 DNA reads TGCGCCAGCAGCCCTCGACAGGATAGCAATCAGCCCCAGCATTTT.

The chain carries TRBV5-1 and TRBJ1-4; 11 bases align to TRBD1. The germline CDR1 and CDR2 sequences are SGHRS and YFSETQ. CDR3 length: 18 amino acids. V was clipped by 0 bases and J by 2 bases; unmatched bases: 6. The CDR3 protein is CASSLAPRDRGTNEKLFF. CDR3 nucleotide sequence: TGCGCCAGCAGCTTGGCCCCCCGGGACAGGGGGACTAATGAAAAACTGTTTTTT.

Sample share makes this clone medium-sized. The CDR3 sequence: CASSLGEGASNQPQHF. CDR3 sequence (DNA): TGTGCCAGCAGCTTAGGGGAGGGGGCAAGCAATCAGCCCCAGCATTTT. This chain connects TRBV11-2 to TRBJ1-5; 7 bases match TRBD1. Unmatched junction bases numbered 4, after V lost 1 base and J lost 1 base. Germline values: CDR1 SGHAT, CDR2 FQNNGV. This CDR3 has 16 amino acids. Using reference TRBV11-2 and TRBJ1-5 for the parts outside the CDR3, the full variable domain is EAGVAQSPRYKIIEKRQSVAFWCNPISGHATLYWYQQILGQGPKLLIQFQNNGVVDDSQLPKDRFSAERLKGVDSTLKIQPAKLEDSAVYLCASSLGEGASNQPQHFGDGTRLSIL.

The chain has TRBV7-2 and TRBJ1-6, with a tentative D call TRBD1 (5 bases). Germline lookup yields CDR1 SGHTA and CDR2 FQGNSA. CDR3 length: 19 amino acids. The ends were cut back, 5 bases at V and 4 bases at J, with 24 bases in the middle. CDR3 loop: CASSKVWERGALYNSPLHF. CDR3 nucleotide sequence: TGTGCCAGCAGCAAAGTCTGGGAAAGGGGTGCGCTATATAATTCACCCCTCCACTTT.

This chain connects TRBV7-2 to TRBJ1-1; 7 bases map to TRBD1. Losses at the gene ends were 3 bases for V and 1 base for J; bases not matched to a gene: 5. The CDR3 is 15 residues long. The V gene's germline CDR1 is SGHTA and CDR2 FQGNSA. Here the CDR3 DNA reads TGTGCCAGCAGCTTCAGGGGGAGGTGGAACACTGAAGCTTTCTTT. It is translated as CASSFRGRWNTEAFF.

This sequence joins TRBV5-6 and TRBJ1-2; D may be TRBD1 (5 bases). Germline V lookup: CDR1 SGHDT, CDR2 YYEEEE. Trimming shortened V by 6 bases and J by 3 bases, and 12 bases separated the two germline ends. The CDR3 spans 13 residues. In DNA, the CDR3 is TGTGCCAGCACCCCGGGACGGCACTATGGCTACACCTTC. Its protein is CASTPGRHYGYTF.